The 10 T cell receptor beta chains reported below all come from one sample, sequenced in a study of beta chain features in type 1 diabetes. Sequencing targeted expressed TCRB transcripts, as all isolated RNA had been reverse transcribed. Clones were read by immunoSEQ multiplex PCR, and TCRdb kept only the in-frame ones, dropping some. The repertoire holds about 130,000 clones, about a tenth seen once, with around 0.7% in the top ten. The sample was central memory CD4+ T cells from blood. The origin of the receptors is a man younger than 35 in good health.

This chain joins TRBV9 and TRBJ2-3, with D unclear. The CDR3 is 13 residues long. The ends were cut back, 4 bases at V and 7 bases at J, with 13 bases in the middle. In germline, CDR1 is SGDLS, CDR2 YYNGEE. CDR3 bases: TGTGCCAGCAGCCAAGCAGGAACCTATACGCAGTATTTT. This encodes CASSQAGTYTQYF.

This chain uses TRBV7-9 with TRBJ1-4; 7 bases align to TRBD1. V dropped 5 bases and J dropped 4; count of bases not matched to a gene: 4. From germline, CDR1 is SEHNR and CDR2 FQNEAQ (reference sequence). CDR3 length: 14 residues. CDR3 bases: TGTGCCAGCAGCCACGGGACAGTTAATGAAAAACTGTTTTTT. Translating gives CASSHGTVNEKLFF.

There are a few counts of this clone. The rearrangement joins TRBV19 to TRBJ1-2; D is undetermined. Germline V lookup: CDR1 LNHDA, CDR2 SQIVND (reference sequence). CDR3 length: 13 amino acids. Between the trimmed V and J ends, which lost 8 bases and 3 bases, there was a span of 13 bases. The CDR3 DNA sequence: TGTGCCAGTGACGACCGGCAGGACTATGGCTACACCTTC. Protein product: CASDDRQDYGYTF. Variable domain in full (rest from reference TRBV19 and TRBJ1-2): DGGITQSPKYLFRKEGQNVTLSCEQNLNHDAMYWYRQDPGQGLRLIYYSQIVNDFQKGDIAEGYSVSREKKESFPLTVTSAQKNPTAFYLCASDDRQDYGYTFGSGTRLTVV.

The chain joins TRBV10-3 to TRBJ1-2; 8 bases are a match to TRBD1. The CDR3 is 14 amino acids. V gave up 8 bases and J gave up 2 bases; unmatched junction bases: 7. The V gene's germline CDR1 is ENHRY and CDR2 SYGVKD. The CDR3 protein is CAIVSGQGNYGYTF. DNA of the CDR3: TGTGCCATCGTCTCAGGACAGGGCAACTATGGCTACACCTTC.

This clone was seen a few times. V usage is TRBV4-2 and J usage is TRBJ2-2, with D hard to call. Trimming took off 4 bases at V and 4 bases at J, with 10 bases between the two ends. There are 14 residues in the CDR3. Germline V gene data show CDR1 as LGHNA and CDR2 as YNFKEQ. CDR3 coding DNA: TGTGCCAGCAGCCCGCAGGCCTCCACCGGGGAGCTGTTTTTT. Translation gives CASSPQASTGELFF.

This clone was seen only a few times. The chain combines TRBV7-2 with TRBJ1-6; D is uncertain. V was clipped by 5 bases and J by 0 bases, with 11 bases between them. This CDR3 is 16 amino acids long. Germline loops: CDR1 SGHTA, CDR2 FQGNSA. The CDR3 region is CASSPPGRSYNSPLHF. CDR3 nucleotide sequence: TGTGCCAGCAGCCCCCCCGGTCGCTCCTATAATTCACCCCTCCACTTT.

This chain joins TRBV5-4 and TRBJ2-7; possible D gene TRBD2, 5 bases. CDR1 SGHNT and CDR2 YYREEE come from the germline V gene (reference sequence). V was shortened by 1 base and J by 6 bases, with 8 bases between the two germline ends. This CDR3 spans 12 amino acids. The CDR3: CASSLNAGEQYF. DNA for the CDR3: TGTGCCAGCAGCTTGAATGCGGGCGAGCAGTACTTC.

The rearrangement joins TRBV10-3 to TRBJ2-3; possibly TRBD2 for D (5 bases). The germline CDR1 and CDR2 sequences are ENHRY and SYGVKD. The CDR3 runs 15 residues. The germline V and J ends were trimmed by 6 bases and 0 bases, with 13 bases remaining between them. The CDR3 region is CAIRQTNPSTDTQYF. CDR3 coding DNA: TGTGCCATCAGGCAGACTAACCCTAGCACAGATACGCAGTATTTT.

Comments on this clone: At the DNA level, this CDR3 is encoded by other sequences in the same sample as well. The rearrangement uses TRBV19 and TRBJ1-2, with D possibly being TRBD1 (6 bases). CDR1 and CDR2 (germline): LNHDA, SQIVND (reference sequence). With 3 bases removed from V and 1 base from J, the gap between germline ends came to 12 bases. The length of the CDR3 is 15 residues. The CDR3 spells CASSIVGQLNYGYTF. The CDR3 region has the DNA TGTGCCAGTAGTATCGTAGGACAGCTTAACTATGGCTACACCTTC.

The chain carries TRBV9 and TRBJ2-7, with TRBD1 identical over 11 bases. This CDR3 region has 16 residues. Unmatched junction bases numbered 6, after V lost 2 bases and J lost 2 bases. Germline-derived CDR1 and CDR2 are SGDLS and YYNGEE. The chain's CDR3 is CASSVAGTGGTYEQYF. The DNA of the CDR3 is TGTGCCAGCAGCGTGGCGGGGACAGGGGGTACCTACGAGCAGTACTTC.